This TCR beta chain was documented in a study of PD-L1 blockade in urothelial cancer. Study as a whole: Males with bladder-origin urothelial cancer made up about 90% of the roughly 29 patients.

Generated by immunoSEQ multiplex PCR, the TCRdb table keeps only in-frame clones and is missing some. Of about 80,000 clones listed, roughly 90% were seen once; the top ten hold roughly 5.7%. Turning to this clone: At one boundary the junction diverges from the germline segment, which might be a read error.

The CDR3 is 14 amino acids. Germline-derived CDR1 and CDR2 are MNHNY and SVGAGI (reference sequence). The source of this sequence is a woman between 65 and 79 years old with urothelial cancer. This rearrangement joins TRBV6-6 to TRBJ2-1; D not certain. Sequencing was performed on PBMCs, taken around atezolizumab (anti-PD-L1) treatment. The CDR3 DNA sequence: TGTGCCAGCAGCCCTACCGACTCCCACAATGAGCAGTTCTTC. Amino acids: CASSPTDSHNEQFF.